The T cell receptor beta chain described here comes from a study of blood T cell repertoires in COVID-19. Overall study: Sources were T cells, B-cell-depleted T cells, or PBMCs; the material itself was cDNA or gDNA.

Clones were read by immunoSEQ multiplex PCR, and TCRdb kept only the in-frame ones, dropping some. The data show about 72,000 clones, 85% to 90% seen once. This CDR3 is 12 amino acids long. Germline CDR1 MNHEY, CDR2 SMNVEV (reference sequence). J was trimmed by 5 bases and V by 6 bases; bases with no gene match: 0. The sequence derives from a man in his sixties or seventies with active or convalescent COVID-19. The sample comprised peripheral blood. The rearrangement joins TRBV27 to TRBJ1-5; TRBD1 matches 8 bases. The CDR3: CASRTGDQPQHF. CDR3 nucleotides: TGTGCCAGCAGGACAGGGGATCAGCCCCAGCATTTT.